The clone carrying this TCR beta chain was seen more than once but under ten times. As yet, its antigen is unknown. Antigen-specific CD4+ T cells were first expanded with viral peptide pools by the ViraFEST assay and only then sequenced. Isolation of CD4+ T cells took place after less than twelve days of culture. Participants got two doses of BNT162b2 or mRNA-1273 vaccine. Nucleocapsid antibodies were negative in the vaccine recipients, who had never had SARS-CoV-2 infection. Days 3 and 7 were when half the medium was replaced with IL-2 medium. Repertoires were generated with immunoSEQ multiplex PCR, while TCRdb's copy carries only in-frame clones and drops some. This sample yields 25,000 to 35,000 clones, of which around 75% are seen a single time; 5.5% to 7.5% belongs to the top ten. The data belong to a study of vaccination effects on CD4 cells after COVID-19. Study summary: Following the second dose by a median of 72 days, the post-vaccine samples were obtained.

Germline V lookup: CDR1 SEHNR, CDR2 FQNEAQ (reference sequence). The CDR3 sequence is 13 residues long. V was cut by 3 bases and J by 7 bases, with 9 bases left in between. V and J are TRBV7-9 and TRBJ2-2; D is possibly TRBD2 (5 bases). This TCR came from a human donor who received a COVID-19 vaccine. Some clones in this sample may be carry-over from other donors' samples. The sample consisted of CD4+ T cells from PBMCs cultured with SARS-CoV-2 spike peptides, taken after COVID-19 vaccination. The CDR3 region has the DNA TGTGCCAGCAGCTTGGTGGCGGGCGGGGAGCTGTTTTTT. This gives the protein CASSLVAGGELFF.